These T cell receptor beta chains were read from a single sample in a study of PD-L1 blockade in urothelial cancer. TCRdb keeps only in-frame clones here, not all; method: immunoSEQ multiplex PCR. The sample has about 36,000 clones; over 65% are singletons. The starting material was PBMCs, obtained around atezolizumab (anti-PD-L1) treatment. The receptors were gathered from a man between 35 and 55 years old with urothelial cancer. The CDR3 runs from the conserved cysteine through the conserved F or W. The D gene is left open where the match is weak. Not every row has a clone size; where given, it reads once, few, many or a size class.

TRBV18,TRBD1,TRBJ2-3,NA,CASLTGTGQYF,TGTGCCAGCTTAACCGGGACAGGGCAGTATTTT
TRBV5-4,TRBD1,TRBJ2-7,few,CASRRGGTGLDEQYF,TGTGCCAGCAGACGAGGGGGCACAGGCTTAGACGAGCAGTACTTC
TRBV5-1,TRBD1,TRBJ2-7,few,CASSLVAGGYEQYF,TGCGCCAGCAGCTTGGTGGCAGGGGGCTACGAGCAGTACTTC
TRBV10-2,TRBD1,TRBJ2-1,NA,CASSGLPGGADRGDNEQFF,TGCGCCAGCAGTGGACTCCCCGGAGGCGCGGACAGGGGTGACAATGAGCAGTTCTTC
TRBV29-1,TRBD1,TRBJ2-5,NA,CSVGDRGAETQYF,TGCAGCGTCGGGGACAGGGGAGCAGAGACCCAGTACTTC
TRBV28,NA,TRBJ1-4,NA,CASSDSPYSWKGSTNEKLFF,TGTGCCAGCAGTGACAGCCCTTACTCTTGGAAAGGCTCAACTAATGAAAAACTGTTTTTT
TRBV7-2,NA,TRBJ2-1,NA,CASSFGNEQFF,TGTGCCAGCAGCTTCGGCAATGAGCAGTTCTTC
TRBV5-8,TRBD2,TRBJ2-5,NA,CASSLAGGIETQYF,TGTGCCAGCAGCTTGGCGGGGGGTATAGAGACCCAGTACTTC
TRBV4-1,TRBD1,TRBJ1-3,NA,CASSQERETGRNTIYF,TGCGCCAGCAGCCAAGAGCGAGAGACAGGGAGGAACACCATATATTTT
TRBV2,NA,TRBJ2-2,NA,CASSRSRAQGTGELFF,TGTGCCAGCAGTCGATCTAGGGCCCAGGGGACCGGGGAGCTGTTTTTT
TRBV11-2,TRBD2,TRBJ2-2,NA,CASTTPGTSSNTGELFF,TGTGCCAGCACCACGCCCGGGACTAGCAGTAACACCGGGGAGCTGTTTTTT
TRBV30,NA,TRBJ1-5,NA,CAWSSGADQPQHF,TGTGCCTGGAGTTCAGGGGCGGATCAGCCCCAGCATTTT
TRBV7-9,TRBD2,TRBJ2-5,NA,CASSSQTSGDRETQYF,TGTGCCAGCAGCTCCCAGACTAGCGGGGACAGAGAGACCCAGTACTTC
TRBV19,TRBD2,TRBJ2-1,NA,CASSGGREGTYNEQFF,TGTGCCAGTAGTGGCGGACGGGAGGGGACCTACAATGAGCAGTTCTTC
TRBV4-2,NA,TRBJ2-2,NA,CASSHRTGELFF,TGTGCCAGCAGCCACCGGACCGGGGAGCTGTTTTTT